This TCR beta chain was recovered during a study of T cells after posttransplantation cyclophosphamide. General study results and limits: Later blood repertoires were often dominated by clones from the donor CD8+ memory compartment.

Some clones are missing from TCRdb's copy, which holds only in-frame ones; the method was immunoSEQ multiplex PCR. The sample has about 20,000 clones; around 89% are singletons. This clone was observed once. Antigen unknown. Controls had myeloablative marrow grafts with methotrexate and calcineurin inhibitor, sampled at 1 year. The trim removed 4 bases at V and 6 bases at J, leaving 5 bases unmatched. The CDR3 runs to 13 residues. Per germline, CDR1 MNHEY and CDR2 SMNVEV (reference sequence). The J gene is TRBJ1-2, the V gene TRBV27; the match to TRBD1 covers 7 bases. The sample here was PBMCs, taken approximately 370 days after allogeneic stem cell transplant with calcineurin inhibitor and methotrexate. The TCR sequence derives from a female patient between 30 and 45 years old who received an allogeneic stem cell transplant from an unrelated donor, was CMV-positive, and had acute and chronic GVHD. Part of the T cell pool may stem from the graft donor. CDR3 sequence reads: CASSSGGSDGYTF. The CDR3 DNA reads TGTGCCAGCAGTTCAGGGGGGAGTGATGGCTACACCTTC.